This T cell receptor (beta chain) derives from a study of response to subunit inactivated influenza vaccine. General study results and limits: Authors suggested each seasonal influenza vaccination recruits few new T cells.

This clonotype occurred a few times. Antigen specificity is unknown. Each CDR3 protein is one row after TCRdb ran MiXCR on the RT-PCR reads. The data show 800,000 to 1,000,000 distinct CDR3 sequences, 20% to 25% seen once. The CDR3 runs to 14 residues. V shed 5 bases and J 8 bases; nucleotides not matched to a gene: 7. In germline, CDR1 is SGHVS, CDR2 FNYEAQ. Sequencing was performed on PBMCs from blood, taken about 5 days after vaccination. This TCR was recovered from a man aged 50-60 years who received an inactivated influenza vaccine. This chain uses TRBV7-6 with TRBJ2-2, with 8 bases that match TRBD1. The CDR3 sequence: CASSDQGAGGELFF. The DNA of the CDR3 is TGTGCCAGCAGCGACCAGGGGGCCGGGGGGGAGCTGTTTTTT.